This T cell receptor (beta chain) was retrieved from a study of Tregs in tolerant kidney transplant recipients. Study findings and constraints: Biological reproducibility was not directly addressed, but technical replication error appeared minimal. Validation in larger populations is needed because few patients were studied.

A remark on this clone: The antigen remains unidentified.

Sequencing used immunoSEQ multiplex PCR; TCRdb keeps in-frame clones, though not all of them. The sample includes 68,000 or so clones, 84% of them seen just once. Trimming removed 2 bases at V and 7 bases at J, with 15 bases between. Germline V lookup: CDR1 GTSNPN, CDR2 SVGIG (reference sequence). The CDR3 has 14 amino acids. CD4+CD25+CD127- Tregs, CD4+CD25- non-Tregs, CD4 and CD8 cells were sorted. V usage is TRBV30 and J usage is TRBJ1-5; D unclear. The sequence came from a human donor in good health. Sequenced material: CD4+ T cells from blood. CDR3 sequence: CAWSLEPRNQPQHF. The CDR3 region has the DNA TGTGCCTGGAGTTTAGAACCGCGAAACCAGCCCCAGCATTTT.